The entry that follows covers one T cell receptor beta chain sequence. These data are taken from a study of patients and donors after allogeneic stem cell transplantation. TCRdb processed the RT-PCR reads anew with MiXCR; each CDR3 protein has one entry. The data contain 110,000 or so distinct CDR3 sequences, around 33% of them seen just once; the ten biggest clones take up approximately 30%. Germline CDR1 reads SNHLY; CDR2 reads FYNNEI. The CDR3 runs to 19 residues. V lost 2 bases to trimming and J lost 6 bases; unmatched junction nucleotides: 13. The chain recombines TRBV2 with TRBJ2-2, with 12 bases lining up with TRBD2. This receptor was taken from a human donor who was either an allogeneic HSCT recipient or a stem cell or donor lymphocyte infusion donor (not recorded which). It is not recorded whose cells these are; they may come from a transplant donor. The sequenced sample consisted of blood, either unsorted or a sorted T cell fraction (not recorded which). The CDR3 loop reads CASSEWGPVGLAGPGELFF. The CDR3 region has the DNA TGTGCCAGCAGTGAATGGGGGCCAGTCGGACTAGCGGGACCCGGGGAGCTGTTTTTT. The full variable domain, its missing parts supplied by reference TRBV2 and TRBJ2-2, is EPEVTQTPSHQVTQMGQEVILRCVPISNHLYFYWYRQILGQKVEFLVSFYNNEISEKSEIFDDQFSVERPDGSNFTLKIRSTKLEDSAMYFCASSEWGPVGLAGPGELFFGEGSRLTVL.